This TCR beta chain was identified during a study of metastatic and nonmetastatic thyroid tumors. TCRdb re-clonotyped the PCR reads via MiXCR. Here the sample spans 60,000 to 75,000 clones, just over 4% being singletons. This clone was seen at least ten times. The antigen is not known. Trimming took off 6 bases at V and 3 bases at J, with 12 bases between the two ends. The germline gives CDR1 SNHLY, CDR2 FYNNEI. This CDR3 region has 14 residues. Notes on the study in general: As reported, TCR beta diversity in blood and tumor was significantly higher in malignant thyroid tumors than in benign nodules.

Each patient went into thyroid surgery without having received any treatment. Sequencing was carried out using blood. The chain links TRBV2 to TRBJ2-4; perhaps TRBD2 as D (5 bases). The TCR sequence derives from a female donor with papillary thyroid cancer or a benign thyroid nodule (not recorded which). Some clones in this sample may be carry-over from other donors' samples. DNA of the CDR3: TGTGCCAGCAGGGAGGCTGACAACAAAAACATTCAGTACTTC. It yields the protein CASREADNKNIQYF.